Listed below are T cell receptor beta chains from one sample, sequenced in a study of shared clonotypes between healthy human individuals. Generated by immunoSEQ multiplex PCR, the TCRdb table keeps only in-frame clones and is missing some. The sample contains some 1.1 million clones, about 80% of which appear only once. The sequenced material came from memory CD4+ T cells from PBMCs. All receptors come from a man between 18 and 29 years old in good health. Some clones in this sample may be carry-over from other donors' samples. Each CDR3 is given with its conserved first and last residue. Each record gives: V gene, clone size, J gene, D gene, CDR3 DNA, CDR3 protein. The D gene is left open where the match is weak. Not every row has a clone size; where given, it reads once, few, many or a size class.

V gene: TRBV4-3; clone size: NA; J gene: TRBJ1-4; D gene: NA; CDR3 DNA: TGCGCCAGCAGCCAAGATTCATCAGCAGCTAATGAAAAACTGTTTTTT; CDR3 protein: CASSQDSSAANEKLFF
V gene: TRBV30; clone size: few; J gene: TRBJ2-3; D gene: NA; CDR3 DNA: TGTGCCGCTGAGGGGAATTCAGATACGCAGTATTTT; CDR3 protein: CAAEGNSDTQYF
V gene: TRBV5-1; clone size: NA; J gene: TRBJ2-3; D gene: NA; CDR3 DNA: TGCGCCAGCAGCAGACAACCGGACACCGATACGCAGTATTTT; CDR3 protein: CASSRQPDTDTQYF
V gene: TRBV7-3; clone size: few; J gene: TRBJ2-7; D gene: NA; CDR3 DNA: TGTGCCAGCAGCGTCAACCCGGACGGCTACGAGCAGTACTTC; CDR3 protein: CASSVNPDGYEQYF
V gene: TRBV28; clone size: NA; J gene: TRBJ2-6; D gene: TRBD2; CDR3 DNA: TGTGCCAGCAGTCCGTTGGGACTAGCGGGGAACTCTGGGGCCAACGTCCTGACTTTC; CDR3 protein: CASSPLGLAGNSGANVLTF
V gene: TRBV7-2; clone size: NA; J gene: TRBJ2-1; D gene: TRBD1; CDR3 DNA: TGTGCCAGCAGCTCAATGACAGGGGGCTACAATGAGCAGTTCTTC; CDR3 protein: CASSSMTGGYNEQFF
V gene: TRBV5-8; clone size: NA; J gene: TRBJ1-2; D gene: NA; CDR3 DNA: TGTGCCAGCAGCTTGGGCAGCCCATCCTATGGCTACACCTTC; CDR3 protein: CASSLGSPSYGYTF
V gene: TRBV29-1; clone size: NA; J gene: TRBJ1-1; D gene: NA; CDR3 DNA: NA; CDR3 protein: CSVGPGSVTEAFF
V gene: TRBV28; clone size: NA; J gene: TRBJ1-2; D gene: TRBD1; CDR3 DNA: TGTGCCAGCAGCCTGGACAGGGGAGATAACTATGGCTACACCTTC; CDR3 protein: CASSLDRGDNYGYTF
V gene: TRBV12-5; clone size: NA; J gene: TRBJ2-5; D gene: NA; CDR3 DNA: TGTGCTAGTGGTTTGGGAACACAGGGAATGATGGAGACCCAGTACTTC; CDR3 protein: CASGLGTQGMMETQYF
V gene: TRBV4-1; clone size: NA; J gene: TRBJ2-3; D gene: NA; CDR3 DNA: TGCGCCAGCAGCCACCACCGGGGCTACACAGATACGCAGTATTTT; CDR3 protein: CASSHHRGYTDTQYF
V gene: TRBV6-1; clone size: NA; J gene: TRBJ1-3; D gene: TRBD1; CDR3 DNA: TGTGCCAGCAGTTTACAGACAGGGACCTATTTT; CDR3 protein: CASSLQTGTYF
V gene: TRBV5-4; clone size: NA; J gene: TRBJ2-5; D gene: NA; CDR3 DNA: TGTGCCAGCAGCCTGTACGGAGAACAAGAGACCCAGTACTTC; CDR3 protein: CASSLYGEQETQYF
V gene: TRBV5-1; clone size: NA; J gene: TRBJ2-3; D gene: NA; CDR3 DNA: TGCGCCAGCAAGGGCGGGACACGGGCAGATACGCAGTATTTT; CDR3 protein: CASKGGTRADTQYF
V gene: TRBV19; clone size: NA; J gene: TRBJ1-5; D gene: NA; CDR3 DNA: TGTGCCAGTAGTATTGTGACACCCCCTAGCAATCAGCCCCAGCATTTT; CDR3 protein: CASSIVTPPSNQPQHF
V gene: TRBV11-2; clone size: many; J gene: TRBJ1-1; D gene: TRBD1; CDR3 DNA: TGTGCCAGCAGCCCCAGGGGGCCAAACACTGAAGCTTTCTTT; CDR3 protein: CASSPRGPNTEAFF
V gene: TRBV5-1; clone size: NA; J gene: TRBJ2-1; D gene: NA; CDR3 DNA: TGCGCCAGCAGCTTCGACGTGGGCTACAATGAGCAGTTCTTC; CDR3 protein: CASSFDVGYNEQFF
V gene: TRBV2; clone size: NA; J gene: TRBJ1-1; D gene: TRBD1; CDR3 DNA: TGTGCCAGCCGATCGACAGGGAGGAACACTGAAGCTTTCTTT; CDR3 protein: CASRSTGRNTEAFF